The clone carrying this T cell receptor (beta chain) showed up just once. Germline lookup yields CDR1 SGDLS and CDR2 YYNGEE. The CDR3 has 13 amino acids. The V gene lost 6 bases and the J gene lost 2 bases, with 9 bases spanning the gap. The sample is drawn from a study of control samples from healthy donors and cancer patients. Assay used: immunoSEQ multiplex PCR; TCRdb lists only in-frame clones, some missing. The data hold some 150,000 clones, with about 94% observed a single time. The sequence was collected from a man in his forties or fifties in good health. The sequenced sample consisted of blood. The chain combines TRBV9 with TRBJ2-1; weak D call: TRBD2 (6 bases). This CDR3 is CASNRETYNEQFF. In DNA, the CDR3 is TGTGCCAGCAACCGGGAGACCTACAATGAGCAGTTCTTC.